The T cell receptor beta chain under discussion was sequenced for a study of Graves' ophthalmopathy and Graves' hyperthyroidism. Overall study results and limits: Among expanded thyroid clonotypes above 0.001 frequency, most also occurred in blood.

Points on this clonotype: Its antigen is unidentified. This may be a read error: a much more frequent sequence differs by one nucleotide.

V lost 1 base and J lost 3, with 11 bases in between. Germline CDR1 SGDLS, CDR2 YYNGEE. This CDR3 is built from 14 residues. CDR3 regions of TCR beta were amplified from RNA transcripts. Amplification began with first-round RT-PCR using HTBI primers, then second-round multiplex PCR was performed. Each CDR3 protein is one row after TCRdb ran MiXCR on the multiplex PCR reads. This table has about 480,000 distinct CDR3 sequences, under 15% appearing once. The rearrangement uses TRBV9 and TRBJ2-7; tentatively, D is TRBD1 (6 bases). This TCR was sampled from a woman aged 25-40 years with Graves' ophthalmopathy. Material for sequencing was blood. The CDR3 protein is CASSVTGQVYEQYV. In DNA, the CDR3 is TGTGCCAGCAGCGTAACAGGGCAGGTCTACGAGCAGTACGTC.